These 7 T cell receptor beta chains were all obtained from the same sample, sequenced in a study of Graves' ophthalmopathy and Graves' hyperthyroidism. RNA transcripts provided the template for amplifying TCR beta CDR3 regions. HTBI primers primed a first-round RT-PCR, and a second-round multiplex PCR followed. TCRdb reanalysed the multiplex PCR reads using MiXCR and keeps one entry per CDR3 protein. The sample has 35,000 to 45,000 distinct CDR3 sequences, 50% seen once. The sequencing input was peripheral blood. The receptors shown here come from an adult woman with stable Graves' hyperthyroidism.

By share, this clonotype counts as medium-sized. This chain links TRBV15 with TRBJ1-4, with 7 bases identical to TRBD1. J gave up 8 bases and V 0 bases, and 0 bases lay outside the gene matches. CDR1 and CDR2 from the germline V gene are LNHNV and YYDKDF (reference sequence). The CDR3 runs to 13 residues. This CDR3 is CATSREGQEKLFF. For the CDR3, the DNA is TGTGCCACCAGCAGAGAGGGACAGGAAAAACTGTTTTTT.

The chain is built from TRBV14 and TRBJ1-2, with D unclear. This CDR3 is 15 amino acids long. Trimming stripped 5 bases from V and 4 bases from J, with 17 bases between. Germline CDR1 and CDR2: SGHDN and FVKESK. The chain's CDR3 is CASSGRTAYSYGYTF. CDR3 coding DNA: TGTGCCAGCAGCGGTCGGACCGCGTACTCCTATGGCTACACCTTC.

The V and J genes are TRBV5-1 and TRBJ2-7; TRBD2 matches 8 bases. J was trimmed by 5 bases and V by 1 base; bases with no gene match: 5. The CDR3 covers 14 residues. CDR1 is SGHRS, CDR2 YFSETQ, per germline. CDR3 protein: CASSLRAAGDEQYF. CDR3 bases: TGCGCCAGCAGCTTGAGGGCAGCGGGAGACGAGCAGTACTTC.

In this sample, this clonotype turned up many times. This chain connects TRBV7-9 to TRBJ1-5; 12 bases line up with TRBD1. Per the germline V gene, CDR1 is SEHNR and CDR2 is FQNEAQ (reference sequence). CDR3 length: 18 residues. J was trimmed by 1 base and V by 0 bases; bases with no gene match: 4. The CDR3 is CASSLAGQGAWSNQPQHF. CDR3 in DNA: TGTGCCAGCAGCTTAGCGGGACAGGGGGCTTGGAGCAATCAGCCCCAGCATTTT.

The CDR3 DNA reads TGTGCCAGCAGCACCCTTAGTCTCGAGCAGTACTTC. Translation: CASSTLSLEQYF. V usage is TRBV7-2 and J usage is TRBJ2-7; D remains unclear. Germline V gene lookup returns CDR1 SGHTA and CDR2 FQGNSA. CDR3 length: 12 residues. V was trimmed by 5 bases and J by 6 bases, leaving 11 bases between them.

This clonotype was observed many times. This chain uses TRBV19 with TRBJ1-2; D gene uncertain. The V end was cut by 10 bases, the J end by 8 bases, with 14 bases between. Per the germline V gene, CDR1 is LNHDA and CDR2 is SQIVND (reference sequence). The CDR3 runs 11 residues. CDR3 in amino acids: CATIGPWGYTF. CDR3 in DNA: TGTGCCACCATAGGACCCTGGGGCTACACCTTC.

This clonotype was seen repeatedly, ten times or more. The chain combines TRBV7-6 with TRBJ1-1; possible D gene TRBD1, 5 bases. This CDR3 comprises 14 residues. Germline CDR1 is SGHVS and CDR2 is FNYEAQ. The V end lost 1 base, the J end lost 6 bases, and 12 bases lay between the germline ends. CDR3 residues: CASSLGGVYPEAFF. The CDR3 DNA is TGTGCCAGCAGCTTAGGGGGGGTGTACCCTGAAGCTTTCTTT.